Listed below are T cell receptor beta chains from one sample, sequenced in a study of response to subunit inactivated influenza vaccine. MiXCR was run by TCRdb on the RT-PCR reads, yielding one entry per CDR3 protein. The top ten hold approximately 12% of the sample, which has about half a million distinct CDR3 sequences, around 9.9% seen once. The material was PBMCs from blood, obtained 40 to 50 days after vaccination. The source is a middle-aged man who received an inactivated influenza vaccine. Both conserved end residues are part of each CDR3. D genes are given only for firm matches. Not every row has a clone size; where given, it reads once, few, many or a size class.

D | J | size | V | CDR3 | DNA
NA | TRBJ1-1 | NA | TRBV5-1 | CASSSNPGRMINTEAFF | TGCGCCAGCAGCTCGAATCCGGGACGGATGATCAACACTGAAGCTTTCTTT
NA | TRBJ1-5 | NA | TRBV3-1 | CASSQKGGNSNQPQHF | TGTGCCAGCAGCCAAAAAGGGGGGAATAGCAATCAGCCCCAGCATTTT
TRBD1 | TRBJ2-7 | NA | TRBV7-9 | CASSPYRGPLQGQYF | TGTGCCAGCAGCCCCTACAGGGGTCCTTTACAAGGGCAGTACTTC
NA | TRBJ1-2 | NA | TRBV28 | CASGRGYTF | TGTGCCAGCGGGCGGGGCTACACCTTC
NA | TRBJ2-7 | NA | TRBV6-1 | CASSAAGQNYEQYF | TGTGCCAGCAGTGCAGCGGGACAGAATTACGAGCAGTACTTC
TRBD2 | TRBJ2-5 | NA | TRBV6-2/TRBV6-3 | CASSLGLAGARQFETQYF | TGTGCCAGCAGTTTAGGACTAGCGGGAGCTCGGCAATTCGAGACCCAGTACTTC
TRBD1 | TRBJ1-1 | NA | TRBV9 | CASSPRGGTGGSTEAFF | TGTGCCAGCAGCCCCCGGGGTGGGACAGGGGGCTCGACTGAAGCTTTCTTT
TRBD1 | TRBJ2-1 | few | TRBV5-1 | CASSSLGTGLSYNEQFF | TGCGCCAGCAGCTCACTTGGGACAGGCCTCTCCTACAATGAGCAGTTCTTC
NA | TRBJ2-5 | NA | TRBV6-2/TRBV6-3 | CASSYSGASGTQYF | TGTGCCAGCAGTTACTCAGGCGCCTCTGGGACCCAGTACTTC
NA | TRBJ1-5 | many | TRBV5-1 | CASSAQGGGDQPQHF | TGCGCCAGCAGCGCTCAGGGTGGAGGTGATCAGCCCCAGCATTTT
NA | TRBJ2-7 | many | TRBV4-1 | CASSRAGAYEQYF | TGCGCCAGCAGCCGCGCTGGAGCCTACGAGCAGTACTTC
NA | TRBJ2-1 | few | TRBV5-1 | CASTTTGTSYNEQFF | TGCGCCAGCACAACCACAGGGACCTCCTACAATGAGCAGTTCTTC
NA | TRBJ1-2 | few | TRBV5-5 | CASSLTDTNGYTF | TGTGCCAGCAGCTTGACCGATACCAACGGCTACACCTTC
TRBD2 | TRBJ2-7 | many | TRBV20-1 | CSASRSGRAIPEQYF | TGCAGTGCTAGTCGTAGCGGGAGGGCAATTCCGGAACAGTACTTC
TRBD2 | TRBJ2-5 | NA | TRBV15 | CATSRAQGLADQETQYF | TGTGCCACCAGCAGAGCCCAGGGACTAGCGGACCAAGAGACCCAGTACTTC
NA | TRBJ2-7 | many | TRBV6-5 | CASSYSNPSYEQYF | TGTGCCAGCAGTTACTCGAACCCAAGTTACGAGCAGTACTTC
TRBD2 | TRBJ2-1 | few | TRBV7-6 | CASSLLAGGVEQFF | TGTGCCAGCAGCTTACTAGCGGGGGGGGTCGAGCAGTTCTTC
NA | TRBJ2-7 | few | TRBV5-8 | CASSINRLEQYF | TGTGCCAGCAGCATAAACCGGCTTGAGCAGTACTTC